These 21 T cell receptor beta chains came from one sample sequenced in a study of blood T cell repertoires in COVID-19. The assay was immunoSEQ multiplex PCR, and TCRdb's table has in-frame clones only and misses some. The repertoire holds about 77,000 clones, with around 90% as singletons. Sequenced: peripheral blood. The receptors derive from a woman of 80 years or more with active or convalescent COVID-19.

The chain is built from TRBV28 and TRBJ2-7; 10 positions match TRBD1. J lost 3 bases, V lost 5 bases, and 7 bases had no gene match. Germline V gene data show CDR1 as MDHEN and CDR2 as SYDVKM. The CDR3 is 15 residues long. The DNA of the CDR3 is TGTGCCAGCAGTAAGGGGGACAGGGGCGGCTACGAGCAGTACTTC. Encoded protein: CASSKGDRGGYEQYF.

The V gene is TRBV30, the J gene TRBJ1-2; a weak D match, TRBD1 (6 bases). The length of the CDR3 is 14 residues. Per germline, CDR1 GTSNPN and CDR2 SVGIG (reference sequence). Deletions cut 2 bases from V and 3 bases from J, with 13 bases between. CDR3 bases: TGTGCCTGGAGTAGGGGGGGCGCGGACTATGGCTACACCTTC. It codes for CAWSRGGADYGYTF.

The CDR3 DNA is TGCGCCAGCAGCCAAGATTTGACAGGGAGAGGTCGGAACACCTTC. It translates to CASSQDLTGRGRNTF. The chain has TRBV4-3 and TRBJ1-2; 7 nucleotides align to TRBD1. CDR3 length: 15 residues. The germline V gene has CDR1 LGHNA and CDR2 YSLEER. The junction had 13 bases not matched to a gene; V was cut back by 0 bases and J by 12 bases.

The chain links TRBV18 to TRBJ2-5, with D possibly being TRBD1 (6 bases). This CDR3 is 14 amino acids long. CDR1 KGHSH and CDR2 LQKENI come from the germline V gene. V lost 8 bases and J 0 bases, leaving 13 bases between the germline ends. CDR3 protein: CASRATGYQETQYF. Here the CDR3 DNA reads TGTGCCAGCCGCGCCACAGGGTACCAAGAGACCCAGTACTTC.

The V gene is TRBV7-9, the J gene TRBJ1-6; 10 bases line up with TRBD1. The germline gives CDR1 SEHNR, CDR2 FQNEAQ (reference sequence). Unmatched junction bases numbered 2, after V lost 6 bases and J lost 6 bases. The CDR3 is made up of 14 amino acids. The DNA for the CDR3 is TGTGCCAGCAGACGGACAGGGGGTAATTCACCCCTCCACTTT. The encoded protein is CASRRTGGNSPLHF.

The V call is TRBV5-6, the J call TRBJ2-5, with 8 bases fitting TRBD1. In germline, CDR1 is SGHDT, CDR2 YYEEEE. The length of the CDR3 is 13 residues. J gave up 7 bases and V 4 bases, and 6 bases lay outside the gene matches. The CDR3 here is CASSLGQVRTQYF. For the CDR3, the DNA is TGTGCCAGCAGCCTGGGACAGGTTAGGACCCAGTACTTC.

CDR3 amino acids: CASSLGTGSYGYTF. DNA for the CDR3: TGTGCCAGCAGTTTAGGTACAGGGTCCTATGGCTACACCTTC. The J gene is TRBJ1-2, the V gene TRBV28; TRBD1 might be the D (6 bases). CDR1 and CDR2 from the germline V gene are MDHEN and SYDVKM. The CDR3 length is 14 residues. V was trimmed by 2 bases and J by 4 bases, leaving 11 bases between them.

V is TRBV3-1 (or the pseudogene TRBV3-2) and J is TRBJ1-1, with no clear D. V was pared by 4 bases and J by 3 bases, with 12 bases between. The CDR3 is made up of 14 amino acids. Germline lookup yields CDR1 LGHDT and CDR2 YNNKEL (reference sequence). The chain's CDR3 is CASSPSGWYTEAFF. The CDR3, as DNA: TGTGCCAGCAGCCCATCGGGGTGGTACACTGAAGCTTTCTTT.

This clone was found a few times. The chain recombines TRBV12-3 or TRBV12-4 with TRBJ1-1; D is perhaps TRBD1 (5 bases). This CDR3 region has 13 residues. Trimming took off 3 bases at V and 7 bases at J, with 12 bases between the two ends. This CDR3 is CASSLGGRGEAFF. CDR3 bases: TGTGCCAGCAGTTTGGGAGGGAGGGGTGAAGCTTTCTTT.

The V gene is TRBV4-3, the J gene TRBJ2-2; D might be TRBD1 (6 bases). Deletions cut 4 bases from V and 5 bases from J, with 14 bases between. The CDR3 length is 15 residues. The germline V gene has CDR1 LGHNA and CDR2 YSLEER. CDR3 residues: CASSPRDRLTGELFF. For the CDR3, the DNA is TGCGCCAGCAGCCCTCGAGACAGGCTGACCGGGGAGCTGTTTTTT.

This rearrangement joins TRBV29-1 to TRBJ1-3; no reliable D call. The V gene's germline CDR1 is SQVTM and CDR2 ANQGSEA. The length of the CDR3 is 13 residues. V lost 4 bases and J 0 bases, leaving 7 bases between the germline ends. Here the CDR3 DNA reads TGCAGCGTTGTTGCTATCTCTGGAAACACCATATATTTT. Translating it yields CSVVAISGNTIYF.

The rearrangement links TRBV6-8 to TRBJ1-1, with D perhaps TRBD1 (5 bases). Per germline, CDR1 MNHGY and CDR2 SAAAGT. The V gene lost 6 bases and the J gene lost 7 bases, with 15 bases spanning the gap. The CDR3 is made up of 13 amino acids. CDR3: CASSFPRQGEAFF. In DNA, the CDR3 is TGTGCCAGCAGCTTCCCTCGTCAGGGTGAAGCTTTCTTT.

In DNA form, the CDR3 reads TGTGCCAGCAGCTCGGGACAGAATAATTCACCCCTCCACTTT. This sequence encodes CASSSGQNNSPLHF. The rearrangement links TRBV5-4 to TRBJ1-6, with 7 bases fitting TRBD1. Germline assignment: CDR1 SGHNT and CDR2 YYREEE (reference sequence). The CDR3 runs 14 residues. Trimming took 3 bases from V and 5 from J; bases not matched to a gene: 2.

This rearrangement joins TRBV2 to TRBJ1-5; possibly TRBD1 for D (6 bases). Trimming removed 5 bases from V and 2 bases from J, with 13 bases in between. In germline, CDR1 is SNHLY, CDR2 FYNNEI. The CDR3 is 15 amino acids. Here the CDR3 DNA reads TGTGCCAGCAGTAAACAGGGAGGGGGCAATCAGCCCCAGCATTTT. Protein product: CASSKQGGGNQPQHF.

This sequence joins TRBV18 and TRBJ2-7; 7 bases are a match to TRBD1. Per germline, CDR1 KGHSH and CDR2 LQKENI. J lost 3 bases, V lost 3 bases, and 5 bases had no gene match. This CDR3 region has 14 residues. The CDR3 loop reads CASSPRQGVYEQYF. CDR3 bases: TGTGCCAGCTCACCCCGCCAGGGGGTCTACGAGCAGTACTTC.

J is TRBJ1-5 and V is TRBV19; D is ambiguous. CDR3 length: 13 residues. The germline V gene encodes CDR1 LNHDA and CDR2 SQIVND (reference sequence). V was trimmed by 6 bases and J by 3 bases, leaving 9 bases between them. The DNA for the CDR3 is TGTGCCAGTAGCCAGAGGTACAATCAGCCCCAGCATTTT. Protein sequence: CASSQRYNQPQHF.

The chain couples TRBV10-2 to TRBJ2-7; 7 bases line up with TRBD1. V lost 10 bases and J lost 4; bases outside the gene matches: 7. CDR1 WSHSY and CDR2 SAAADI come from the germline V gene. The CDR3 covers 12 residues. The CDR3 sequence is CATRDSRYEQYF. The CDR3 coding sequence is TGCGCCACCCGGGACAGCCGTTACGAGCAGTACTTC.

The chain carries TRBV19 and TRBJ1-4; 7 nucleotides line up with TRBD1. Germline CDR1 LNHDA, CDR2 SQIVND (reference sequence). The trim removed 4 bases at V and 5 bases at J, leaving 7 bases unmatched. The CDR3 runs 15 residues. The CDR3 protein is CASSTRDSANEKLFF. The CDR3 nucleotides read TGTGCCAGTAGTACCCGGGACAGCGCCAATGAAAAACTGTTTTTT.

There are a few counts of this clone. The chain links TRBV19 to TRBJ2-1; 8 bases are shared with TRBD2. The germline gives CDR1 LNHDA, CDR2 SQIVND (reference sequence). The ends lost 1 base at V and 8 bases at J; junction bases unmatched: 7. The CDR3 covers 15 residues. This CDR3 reads CASSIAGGPIHEQFF. Written as DNA, the CDR3 is TGTGCCAGTAGTATAGCGGGGGGGCCAATCCATGAGCAGTTCTTC. Filled out from reference TRBV19 and TRBJ2-1, the complete variable domain reads DGGITQSPKYLFRKEGQNVTLSCEQNLNHDAMYWYRQDPGQGLRLIYYSQIVNDFQKGDIAEGYSVSREKKESFPLTVTSAQKNPTAFYLCASSIAGGPIHEQFFGPGTRLTVL.

This chain uses TRBV18 with TRBJ1-6, with 7 bases matching TRBD1. The CDR3 runs to 16 residues. V was clipped by 6 bases and J by 3 bases; unmatched bases: 8. Germline CDR1 reads KGHSH; CDR2 reads LQKENI. Here the CDR3 DNA reads TGTGCCAGCTCCCCGAGACAGGGAGGCTATAATTCACCCCTCCACTTT. Its translation: CASSPRQGGYNSPLHF.

This rearrangement joins TRBV4-1 to TRBJ2-7; D gene uncertain. Trimming left V 1 base short and J 1 base short, with 8 bases between. Germline CDR1 reads MGHRA; CDR2 reads YSYEKL. The CDR3 has 14 amino acids. CDR3 DNA sequence: TGCGCCAGCAGCCAAGGAGATCTATCCTACGAGCAGTACTTC. It specifies CASSQGDLSYEQYF.